The clone carrying this T cell receptor (beta chain) was observed a handful of times. As yet, its antigen is unknown. This sample is part of a study of beta chain features in type 1 diabetes. Whole-study results and caveats: When Type 1 diabetes patients were examined, their TCRB CDR3s proved moderately but significantly shorter in all four CD4+ subsets. Naive, central memory and regulatory TCRB repertoires appeared more similar among patients than healthy donors. Over-representation of high TCR-expressing cells was a possible consequence of cDNA sequencing.

On average, the one heparinised blood draw given by each donor was roughly 100 mL. Expressed TCRB transcripts were sequenced, since all the RNA that had been isolated was reverse transcribed. Repertoires were generated with immunoSEQ multiplex PCR, while TCRdb's copy carries only in-frame clones and drops some. Of about 660,000 clones in the sample, over 12% were seen once. Germline CDR1 and CDR2: MDHEN and SYDVKM. The trim removed 5 bases at V and 2 bases at J, leaving 9 bases unmatched. This CDR3 has 17 amino acids. This sequence was found in a young man with type 1 diabetes. The gene calls are TRBV28 and TRBJ2-2; 9 bases line up with TRBD1. The sequencing sample was made of naive CD4+ T cells from blood. CDR3 loop: CASSPLPGQGNTGELFF. In DNA form, the CDR3 reads TGTGCCAGCAGTCCCCTTCCGGGACAGGGTAACACCGGGGAGCTGTTTTTT.